Sequencing of this TCR beta chain was carried out in a study of T cells after yellow fever vaccination. Study-level background: The SMART-Seq v4 Ultra Low Input method served to prepare the low-cell-number fractions. Study results and caveats: Reappearance after the booster was seen for most primary-vaccination clones, at 95% to 96% CD4 and around 88% CD8.

This clonotype was detected many times. Its matching antigen is unknown. Template-switching 5'RACE yielded the TCR cDNA; a universal primer site and UMIs were added in the process. Each CDR3 protein is one row after TCRdb ran MiXCR on the 5' RACE reads. The table records about 430,000 distinct CDR3 sequences, around 20% of them present only once. The CDR3 contains 15 residues. V was trimmed by 9 bases and J by 3 bases, leaving 19 bases between them. Per the germline V gene, CDR1 is SNHLY and CDR2 is FYNNEI. The chain links TRBV2 to TRBJ2-3; maybe TRBD2 (7 bases). The specimen was PBMCs, collected before the yellow fever booster vaccination. The TCR originated in a man younger than 35 who received the YFV17D yellow fever vaccine. The CDR3 protein is CARRTGGPDTDTQYF. For the CDR3, the DNA is TGTGCCAGAAGGACGGGGGGCCCTGATACAGATACGCAGTATTTT. The full variable domain, rest sourced from reference TRBV2 and TRBJ2-3, is EPEVTQTPSHQVTQMGQEVILRCVPISNHLYFYWYRQILGQKVEFLVSFYNNEISEKSEIFDDQFSVERPDGSNFTLKIRSTKLEDSAMYFCARRTGGPDTDTQYFGPGTRLTVL.